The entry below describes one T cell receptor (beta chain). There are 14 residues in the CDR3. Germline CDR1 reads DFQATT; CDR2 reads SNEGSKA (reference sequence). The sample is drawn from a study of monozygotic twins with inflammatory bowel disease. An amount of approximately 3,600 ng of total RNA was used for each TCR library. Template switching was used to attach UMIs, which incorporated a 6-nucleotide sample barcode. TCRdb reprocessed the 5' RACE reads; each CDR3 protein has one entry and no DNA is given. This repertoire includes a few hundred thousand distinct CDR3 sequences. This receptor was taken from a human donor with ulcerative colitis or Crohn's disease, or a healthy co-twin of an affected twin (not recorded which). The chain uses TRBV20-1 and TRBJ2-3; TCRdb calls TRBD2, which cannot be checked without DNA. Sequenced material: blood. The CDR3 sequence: CSARASTGFDTQYF.